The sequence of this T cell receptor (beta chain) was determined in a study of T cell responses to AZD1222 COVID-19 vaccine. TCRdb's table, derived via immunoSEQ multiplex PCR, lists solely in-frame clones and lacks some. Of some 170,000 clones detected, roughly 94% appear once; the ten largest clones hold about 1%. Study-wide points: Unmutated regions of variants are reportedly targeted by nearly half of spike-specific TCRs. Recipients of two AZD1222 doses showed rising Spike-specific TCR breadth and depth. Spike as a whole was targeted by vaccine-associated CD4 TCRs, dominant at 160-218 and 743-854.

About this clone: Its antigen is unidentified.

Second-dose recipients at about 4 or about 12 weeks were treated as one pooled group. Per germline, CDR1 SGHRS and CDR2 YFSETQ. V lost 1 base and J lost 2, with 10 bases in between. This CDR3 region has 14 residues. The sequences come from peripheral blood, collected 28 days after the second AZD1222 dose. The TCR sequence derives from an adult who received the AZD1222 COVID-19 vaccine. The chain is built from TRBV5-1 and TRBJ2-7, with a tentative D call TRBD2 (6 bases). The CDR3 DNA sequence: TGCGCCAGCAGCTTGCAGGGAGGAACCTACGAGCAGTACTTC. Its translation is CASSLQGGTYEQYF.